Described below is a single T cell receptor (beta chain) sequence and its context. No antigen is known for it. Library creation used the immunoSEQ multiplex PCR assay. A mixture of 60 forward primers for TCR Vbeta segments and 13 reverse primers for TCR Jbeta segments was used in the multiplex PCR. The CDR3 region of rearranged TCR beta genes was amplified from genomic DNA with a multiplex PCR assay. On the Illumina HiSeq System, the amplified TCR beta libraries were sequenced as 87-base-pair reads. The source study handled its data this way. A later analysis tallied about 77 million unique TCR beta chains across the 666 repertoires, and about 10 million of those chains were shared by two or more donors. To remove PCR and sequencing errors, raw reads were error-corrected and collapsed into unique sequences using a nearest-neighbor algorithm that merged closely related sequences. V, D and J gene segments were assigned by aligning CDR3 sequences to IMGT reference sequences. For a sequence to be retained, a match of at least six nucleotides to both a V gene segment and a J gene segment was required. A rearrangement counted as productive if the CDR3 had no stop codons and remained in frame with V and J, and every other rearrangement counted as non-productive. CDR3 was defined according to IMGT convention as the region running from the second conserved V-encoded cysteine to the conserved J-encoded phenylalanine. The earlier analysis of 587 of the donors excluded any sequence lacking an unambiguous match to a single V gene segment. In an earlier analysis of some 590 of the donors, V segments were called functional above 56.7% productive rearrangements and were called segregating when the between-donor standard deviation exceeded 5%. A statistical classification framework was built for diagnosing cytomegalovirus status from the catalog of TCR beta chain sequences. V and J gene assignment, in a later analysis, came from comparing TCR nucleotide sequences with IMGT/GENE-DB human TR gene sequences. The TCRdist pipeline was used in a later analysis to assign CDR3 sequences and most-parsimonious VDJ recombination scenarios. In a later analysis, each TCR beta chain was defined by its CDR3 amino acid sequence together with its V-gene family, and reads without a unique V-gene family were excluded. To address suspected cross-contamination and a sequencing artifact, a later analysis removed a few hundred highly shared, low-generation-probability nucleotide sequences. A later analysis calculated a clonal expansion index for each public chain from normalized within-repertoire ranks of inferred template counts. In a later analysis, generation probabilities were computed with a VDJ recombination model fitted to out-of-frame rearrangements, and the resulting probabilities were checked against IGoR. Hypergeometric tests were used in a later analysis to score TCR-TCR, TCR-HLA and TCR-CMV co-occurrence, with a repertoire-size bias correction applied to the TCR pairs. To estimate false discovery rates, a later analysis permuted the HLA or CMV assignments 20 times. In a later analysis, co-occurring TCRs were grouped using DBSCAN, with TCRdist sequence similarity added in when clustering inside HLA-allele-positive subsets. Repertoires with fewer than 30,000 or more than 120,000 public chains, plus five repertoires with anomalous nucleotide sharing, were excluded from co-occurrence clustering. Held by TCRdb, this immuneACCESS table contains in-frame sequences only and omits some clones. Under half of the omission traces to an unresolved V gene where checked; the cause of the rest is unknown. For V, J and clone size, that table is used; D and trimming come from the DNA. This sample's table contains 45,000 to 55,000 clones. Roughly 5.5% of the sample goes to the ten largest clones.

This specimen comes from a study of cytomegalovirus exposure and HLA in healthy donors (TCRdb year 2017). With respect to the entire study: An earlier analysis of about 560 of the donors reported about 260 Gb of sequence data and 117 million unique TCR beta sequences obtained from about 179 million T cells. A later analysis re-examined previously published TCR beta repertoires from more than 650 donors and added high-resolution HLA genotyping to investigate patterns of TCR occurrence. An earlier analysis of 587 of the donors used high-throughput TCR beta sequencing to judge whether each TCR beta V gene segment behaved as functional or pseudogenic. Among about 390 genotyped donors of the cohort, an average of about 240,000 unique TCR beta nucleotide sequences were sequenced per donor, roughly a sixth of them non-productive. HLA typing included class I and class II loci at four-digit resolution. An early release covering just under 650 HLA-typed donors comprised 250 to 350 gigabases of sequencing data and 85 million or so unique TCR sequences. Typing coverage varied by locus: about 620-630 donors for A, B, C, DRB1 and DQB1; some 520 for DQA1; around 570 for DPA1; approximately 450 for DPB1. Every discovery cohort repertoire had been produced on one sequencing platform. Of the 398 genotyped donors, 81% were placed in the genetic ancestry cluster associated with self-reported Caucasian donors. Donor age, sex, ethnicity and CMV serostatus were compiled together with the repertoire data. The later analysis used no new phenotypic data to find candidate immune exposures, relying instead on TCR beta sequences and their occurrence across donors. Roughly five DR-DQ haplotypes were treated as single units for association and clustering because of strong linkage in the cohort. The study used immunosequencing to profile the T cell repertoires of 666 subjects and linked those repertoires to cytomegalovirus serostatus. The study aimed to test whether cataloging public T cell receptors could reveal signatures of past pathogen exposure. Along with the roughly 610-subject first cohort, a separate validation cohort of over a hundred different subjects was used. To predict cytomegalovirus infection status, the study brought together high-throughput TCR immunosequencing, statistical association of individual TCRs with disease status, and machine learning. In a later genetic analysis, genome-wide SNP genotypes for about 55% of the roughly 700 donors were used, and that subset was treated as a discovery cohort. General conclusions and limits of the study: A later genetic analysis reported fewer N-insertions in productive TCRs among donors in an Asian-associated ancestry cluster than the roughly 700-donor mean. Broadly in line with IMGT annotations, most TCR beta V segments showed up in productive rearrangements about 90% or about 30% of the time in an earlier analysis of roughly 590 of the donors. A group of highly shared sequence variants was considered likely to be a technical artifact of the sequencing pipeline. When HLA alleles, especially DR and DQ, strongly co-occurred, attributing TCR associations to individual alleles was difficult. V-gene and J-gene trimming of TCR beta chains was associated with a missense DCLRE1C variant in a later genetic analysis, and the association was replicated in an independent cohort. A further reported finding was that TCR beta sequences accurately predicted the HLA-A and HLA-B alleles for most subjects in the first cohort. The classifier was reported to diagnose cytomegalovirus status with high specificity and sensitivity in both the original and validation cohorts. A total of 164 TCR beta chains were listed by the study as associated with cytomegalovirus. Roughly uniform sequencing depth across donors was assumed in presence/absence analyses, although this assumption may not hold. In this cohort, only TCR beta chains were sequenced, and detectable features were limited by the absence of alpha or paired-chain data. Some IMGT-functional V segments, including TRBV6-2 and TRBV6-3, could not be distinguished by the 87-base-pair reads and were therefore excluded. The authors suggested that the approach could potentially be generalized to other disease states and immunological phenotypes. Because counts were too low, seventeen rarely observed V segments, including chromosome 9 orphons, were excluded from the earlier analysis of 587 of the donors. Most TCR sequences were seen in very few donors, while some public TCRs were found in many individuals. In vitro tests confirmed that a few of the cytomegalovirus-associated TCR beta chains recognize cytomegalovirus antigens. A later analysis found that most CMV-associated TCR beta chains appeared HLA-restricted, with HLA associations seemingly driven largely by CMV exposure. Because HLA typing was unavailable for some donors at each locus, only the typed subset was used in association tests. Several of the top co-occurrence clusters appeared to be linked to parvovirus B19, influenza, CMV and Epstein-Barr virus, according to a later analysis. Compared with equally common non-associated chains, HLA-associated TCR beta chains in a later analysis were more clonally expanded and had lower generation probabilities. The only immune exposure information available for the cohort was CMV serostatus. In a later analysis, over 15,000 TCR beta sequences were associated with specific HLA alleles at a false discovery rate of 0.05. Linkage disequilibrium might explain the correlated functional status among segregating V segments, but an unknown experimental factor could not be ruled out. In a later analysis, the rate of TCR association differed among HLA loci, with DRB1 alleles having the most associated TCRs and HLA-C alleles having the fewest.

The junction carries 16 bases between V and J, which are trimmed by 4 bases and 9 bases respectively. From its cysteine to its phenylalanine, the CDR3 spans 14 amino acids. Only the CDR3 portion is preserved as DNA: 42 bases, with reading frame beginning at the first base. The germline V gene provides CDR1 SGHDN and CDR2 FVKESK. In total, roughly 710 healthy bone marrow donors made up the cohort. At the time of sampling, every cohort member was nominally healthy, though immune exposures that went unrecorded were likely present. The donor tested CMV seropositive and was one of the 289 seropositive cohort members. Every donor gave a peripheral blood sample, and the peripheral blood mononuclear cells from that sample were used for TCR beta sequencing. Genomic DNA extraction from the blood cell samples was performed with the Qiagen DNeasy Blood Extraction Kit.

The origin of this receptor is a male donor in good health and CMV-seropositive. Material for sequencing was PBMCs. The rearrangement combines TRBV14 with TRBJ2-4; TRBD2 is possibly the D segment (6 matching bases). The DNA sequence is TGTGCCAGCAGCCTACACAGCGGGTCCGGCATTCAGTACTTC. Protein translation: CASSLHSGSGIQYF.